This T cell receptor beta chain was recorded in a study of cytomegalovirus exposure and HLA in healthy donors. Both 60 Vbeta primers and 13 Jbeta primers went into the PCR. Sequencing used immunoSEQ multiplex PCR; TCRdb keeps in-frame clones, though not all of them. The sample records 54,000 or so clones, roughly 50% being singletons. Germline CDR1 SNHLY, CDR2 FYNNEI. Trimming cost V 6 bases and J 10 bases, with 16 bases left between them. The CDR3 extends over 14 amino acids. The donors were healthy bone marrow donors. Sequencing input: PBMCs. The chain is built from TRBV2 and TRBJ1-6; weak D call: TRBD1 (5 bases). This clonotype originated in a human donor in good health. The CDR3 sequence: CASSPVGGRSPLHF. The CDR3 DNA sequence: TGTGCCAGCAGCCCTGTGGGGGGAAGGTCACCCCTCCACTTT.